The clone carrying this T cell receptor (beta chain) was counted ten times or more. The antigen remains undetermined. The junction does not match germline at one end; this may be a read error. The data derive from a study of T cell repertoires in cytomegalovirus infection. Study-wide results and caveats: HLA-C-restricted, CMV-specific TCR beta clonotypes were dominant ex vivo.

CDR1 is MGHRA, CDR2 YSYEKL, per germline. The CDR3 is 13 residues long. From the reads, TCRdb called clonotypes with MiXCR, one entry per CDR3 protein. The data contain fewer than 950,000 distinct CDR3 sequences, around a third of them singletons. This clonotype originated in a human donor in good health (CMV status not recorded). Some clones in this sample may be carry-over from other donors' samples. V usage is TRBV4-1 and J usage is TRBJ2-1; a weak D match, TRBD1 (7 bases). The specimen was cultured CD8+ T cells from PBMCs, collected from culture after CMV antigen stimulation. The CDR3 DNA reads TGTGCCAGCAGCCAGGGGGGAGACAATGAGCAGTTCTTC. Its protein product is CASSQGGDNEQFF.